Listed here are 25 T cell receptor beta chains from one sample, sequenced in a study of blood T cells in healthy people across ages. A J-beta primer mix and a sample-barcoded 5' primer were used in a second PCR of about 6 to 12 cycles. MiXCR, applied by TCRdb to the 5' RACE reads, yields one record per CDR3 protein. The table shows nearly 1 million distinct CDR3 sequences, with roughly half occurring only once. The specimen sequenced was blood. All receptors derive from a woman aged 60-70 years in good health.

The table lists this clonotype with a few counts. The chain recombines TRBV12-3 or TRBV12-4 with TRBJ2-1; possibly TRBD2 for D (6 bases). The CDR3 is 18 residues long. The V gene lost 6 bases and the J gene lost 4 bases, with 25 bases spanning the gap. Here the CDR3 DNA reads TGTGCCAGCAGGTCAACAGGACTATCCCAAGAAGGATACAATGAGCAGTTCTTC. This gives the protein CASRSTGLSQEGYNEQFF.

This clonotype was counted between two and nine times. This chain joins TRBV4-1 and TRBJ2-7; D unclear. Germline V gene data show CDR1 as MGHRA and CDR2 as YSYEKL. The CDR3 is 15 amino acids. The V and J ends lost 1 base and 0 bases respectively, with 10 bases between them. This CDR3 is CASSQAHSISYEQYF. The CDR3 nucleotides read TGCGCCAGCAGCCAAGCTCACAGTATCTCCTACGAGCAGTACTTC.

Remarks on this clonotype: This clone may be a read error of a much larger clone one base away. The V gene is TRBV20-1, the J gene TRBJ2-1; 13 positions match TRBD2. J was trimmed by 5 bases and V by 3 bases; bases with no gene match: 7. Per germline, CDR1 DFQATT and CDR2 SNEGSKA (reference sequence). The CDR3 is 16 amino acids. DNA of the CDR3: TGCAGTGCTAGGAAACTAGCGGGAGGGGACGACAATGAGCAGTTCTTC. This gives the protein CSARKLAGGDDNEQFF.

The CDR3 sequence: CASSPRDNTYEQYF. The CDR3 region has the DNA TGTGCCAGCAGCCCCAGGGACAACACCTACGAGCAGTACTTC. The chain employs TRBV7-9 and TRBJ2-7, with D perhaps matching TRBD1 (6 bases). V was shortened by 5 bases and J by 2 bases, with 13 bases between the two germline ends. Germline-derived CDR1 and CDR2 are SEHNR and FQNEAQ (reference sequence). The CDR3 runs to 14 residues.

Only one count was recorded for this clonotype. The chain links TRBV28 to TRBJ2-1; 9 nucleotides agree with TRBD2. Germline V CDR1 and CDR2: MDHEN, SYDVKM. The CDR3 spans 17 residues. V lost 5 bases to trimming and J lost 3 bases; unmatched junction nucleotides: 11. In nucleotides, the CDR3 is TGTGCCAGCAGTACCCCCATTCTGCGGGAGGGCTACAATGAGCAGTTCTTC. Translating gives CASSTPILREGYNEQFF. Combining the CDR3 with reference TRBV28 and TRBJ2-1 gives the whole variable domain DVKVTQSSRYLVKRTGEKVFLECVQDMDHENMFWYRQDPGLGLRLIYFSYDVKMKEKGDIPEGYSVSREKKERFSLILESASTNQTSMYLCASSTPILREGYNEQFFGPGTRLTVL.

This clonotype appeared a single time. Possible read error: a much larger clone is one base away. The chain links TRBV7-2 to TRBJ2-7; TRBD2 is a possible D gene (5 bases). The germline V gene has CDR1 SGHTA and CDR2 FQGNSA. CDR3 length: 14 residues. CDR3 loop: CASSSTGSSYKQYF. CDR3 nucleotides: TGTGCCAGCAGCTCCACGGGGAGCTCCTACAAGCAGTACTTC.

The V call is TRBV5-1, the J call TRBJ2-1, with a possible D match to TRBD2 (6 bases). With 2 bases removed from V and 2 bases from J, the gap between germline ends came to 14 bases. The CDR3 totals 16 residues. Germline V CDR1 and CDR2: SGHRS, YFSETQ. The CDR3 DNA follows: TGCGCCAGCAGCTTCACCGCGGGACCCACCTACAATGAGCAGTTCTTC. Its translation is CASSFTAGPTYNEQFF.

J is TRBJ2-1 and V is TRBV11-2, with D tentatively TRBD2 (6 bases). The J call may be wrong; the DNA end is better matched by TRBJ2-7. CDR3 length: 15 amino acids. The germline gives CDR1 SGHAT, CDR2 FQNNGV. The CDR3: CASRYSAGRIYEQYF. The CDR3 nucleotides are TGTGCCAGCAGGTACTCGGCGGGGAGAATCTACGAGCAGTACTTC.

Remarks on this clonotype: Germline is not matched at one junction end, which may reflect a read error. The CDR3 region is CAGRTGPRIETQYF. The CDR3 DNA reads as TGTGCCGGCAGGACCGGACCCAGAATAGAGACCCAGTACTTC. The chain carries TRBV28 and TRBJ2-5; D gene uncertain. The V gene's germline CDR1 is MDHEN and CDR2 SYDVKM. The CDR3 length is 14 residues.

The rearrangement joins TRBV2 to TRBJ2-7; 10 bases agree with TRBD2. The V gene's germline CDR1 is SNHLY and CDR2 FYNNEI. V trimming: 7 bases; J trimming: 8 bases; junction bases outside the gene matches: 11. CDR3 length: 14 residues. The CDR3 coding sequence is TGTGCCAGCATGGGTAGCGGGAGGCCATCCCAGCAGTACTTC. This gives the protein CASMGSGRPSQQYF.

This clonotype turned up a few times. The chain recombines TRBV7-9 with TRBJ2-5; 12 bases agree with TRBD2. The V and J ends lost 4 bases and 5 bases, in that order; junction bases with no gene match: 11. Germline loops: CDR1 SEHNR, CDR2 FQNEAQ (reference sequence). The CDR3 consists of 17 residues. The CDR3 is CASSSSASGRASETQYF. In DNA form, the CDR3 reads TGTGCCAGCAGCTCGTCCGCTAGCGGGAGGGCCTCGGAGACCCAGTACTTC.

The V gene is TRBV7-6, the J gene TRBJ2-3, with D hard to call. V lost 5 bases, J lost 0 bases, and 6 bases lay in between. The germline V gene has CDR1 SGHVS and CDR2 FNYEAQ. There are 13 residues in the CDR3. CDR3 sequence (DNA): TGTGCCAGCAGCCAAATAAGCACAGATACGCAGTATTTT. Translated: CASSQISTDTQYF.

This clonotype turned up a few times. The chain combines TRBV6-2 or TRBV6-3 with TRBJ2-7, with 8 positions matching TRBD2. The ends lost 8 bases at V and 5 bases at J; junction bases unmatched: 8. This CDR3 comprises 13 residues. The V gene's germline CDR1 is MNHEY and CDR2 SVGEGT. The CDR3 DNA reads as TGTGCCAGCGGTCGTGTTAGCGGGAACGAGCAGTACTTC. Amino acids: CASGRVSGNEQYF.

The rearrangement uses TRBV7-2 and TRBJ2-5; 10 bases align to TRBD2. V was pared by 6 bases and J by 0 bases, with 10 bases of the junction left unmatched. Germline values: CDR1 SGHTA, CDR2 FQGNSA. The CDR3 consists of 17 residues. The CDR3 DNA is TGTGCCAGCAGACCCCGAAGACTAGCGGGCTACCAAGAGACCCAGTACTTC. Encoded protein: CASRPRRLAGYQETQYF. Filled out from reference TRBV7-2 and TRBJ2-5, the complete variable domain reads GAGVSQSPSNKVTEKGKDVELRCDPISGHTALYWYRQSLGQGLEFLIYFQGNSAPDKSGLPSDRFSAERTGGSVSTLTIQRTQQEDSAVYLCASRPRRLAGYQETQYFGPGTRLLVL.

The CDR3 DNA sequence: TGTGCCAGCGGGGTGCAAGAGACCCAGTACTTC. The encoded protein is CASGVQETQYF. V usage is TRBV7-9 and J usage is TRBJ2-5, with unresolved D. This CDR3 comprises 11 residues. Looked up from germline, CDR1 is SEHNR and CDR2 is FQNEAQ (reference sequence). With 8 bases removed from V and 2 bases from J, the gap between germline ends came to 6 bases.

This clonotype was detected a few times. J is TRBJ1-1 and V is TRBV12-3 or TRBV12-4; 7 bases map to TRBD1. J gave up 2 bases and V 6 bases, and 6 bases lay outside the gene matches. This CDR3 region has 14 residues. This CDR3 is CASSPRGYNTEAFF. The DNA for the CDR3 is TGTGCCAGCAGCCCCAGGGGGTATAACACTGAAGCTTTCTTT.

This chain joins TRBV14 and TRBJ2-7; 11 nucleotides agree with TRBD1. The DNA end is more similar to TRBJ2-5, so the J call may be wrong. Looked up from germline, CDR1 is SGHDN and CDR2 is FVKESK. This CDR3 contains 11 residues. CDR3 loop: CAAGTGGTQYF. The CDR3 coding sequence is TGTGCCGCCGGGACAGGGGGGACCCAGTACTTC.

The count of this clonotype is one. The CDR3 DNA reads TGTGCCAGCAGTCCAAACAGGGCCAACGTCCTGACTTTC. This gives the protein CASSPNRANVLTF. This chain connects TRBV3-1 to TRBJ2-6; D is ambiguous. The CDR3 extends over 13 amino acids. Germline CDR1 reads LGHDT; CDR2 reads YNNKEL (reference sequence). V dropped 6 bases and J dropped 5 bases, with 8 bases sitting between them. Full variable domain (rest looked up from reference TRBV3-1 and TRBJ2-6): DTAVSQTPKYLVTQMGNDKSIKCEQNLGHDTMYWYKQDSKKFLKIMFSYNNKELIINETVPNRFSPKSPDKAHLNLHINSLELGDSAVYFCASSPNRANVLTFGAGSRLTVL.

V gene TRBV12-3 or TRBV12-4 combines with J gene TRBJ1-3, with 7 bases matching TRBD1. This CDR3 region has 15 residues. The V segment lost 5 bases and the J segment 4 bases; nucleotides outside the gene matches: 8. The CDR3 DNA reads TGTGCCAGCAGTGGGGGGACAGCCGACGGAAACACCATATATTTT. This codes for CASSGGTADGNTIYF.

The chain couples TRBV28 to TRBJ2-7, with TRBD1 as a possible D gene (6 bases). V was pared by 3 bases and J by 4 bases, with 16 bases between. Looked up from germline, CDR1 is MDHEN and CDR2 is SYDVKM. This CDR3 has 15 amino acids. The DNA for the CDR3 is TGTGCCAGCAGTTTTCTTCGGCAGGGGAGATACGAGCAGTACTTC. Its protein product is CASSFLRQGRYEQYF.

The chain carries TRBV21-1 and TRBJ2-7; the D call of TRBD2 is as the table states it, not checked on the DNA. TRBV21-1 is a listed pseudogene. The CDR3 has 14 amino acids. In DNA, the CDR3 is TGTGCCAGCATCCCGGGACTAGCGGGAACCGAGCAGTACTTC. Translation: CASIPGLAGTEQYF.

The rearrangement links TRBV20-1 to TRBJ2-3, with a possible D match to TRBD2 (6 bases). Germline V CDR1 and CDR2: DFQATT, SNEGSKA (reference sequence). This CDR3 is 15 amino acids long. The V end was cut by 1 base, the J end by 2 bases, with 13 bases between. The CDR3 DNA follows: TGCAGTGCTAGAGGGCGGGGCCATGCCACAGATACGCAGTATTTT. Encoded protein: CSARGRGHATDTQYF.

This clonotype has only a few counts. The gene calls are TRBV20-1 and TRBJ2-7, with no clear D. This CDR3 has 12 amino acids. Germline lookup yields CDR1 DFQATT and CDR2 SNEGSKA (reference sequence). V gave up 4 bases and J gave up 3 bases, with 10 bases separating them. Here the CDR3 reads CSATYTNYEQYF. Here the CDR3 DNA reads TGCAGTGCTACCTACACCAACTACGAGCAGTACTTC.

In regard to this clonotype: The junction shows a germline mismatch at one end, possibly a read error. CDR3 nucleotides: TGTGCCAACAGTGCGCTGCCAGGGGGCTCTAACTATGGCTACACCTTC. Residues: CANSALPGGSNYGYTF. The V gene is TRBV6-6, the J gene TRBJ1-2, with TRBD1 matching 8 bases. This CDR3 contains 16 residues. Germline assignment: CDR1 MNHNY and CDR2 SVGAGI (reference sequence).

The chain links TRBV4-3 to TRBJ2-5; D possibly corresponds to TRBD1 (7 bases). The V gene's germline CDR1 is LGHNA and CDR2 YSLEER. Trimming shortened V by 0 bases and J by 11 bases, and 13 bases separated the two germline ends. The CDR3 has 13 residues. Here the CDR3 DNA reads TGCGCCAGCAGCCAAGATAGCAGGGGGGAGCAGTACTTC. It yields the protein CASSQDSRGEQYF.